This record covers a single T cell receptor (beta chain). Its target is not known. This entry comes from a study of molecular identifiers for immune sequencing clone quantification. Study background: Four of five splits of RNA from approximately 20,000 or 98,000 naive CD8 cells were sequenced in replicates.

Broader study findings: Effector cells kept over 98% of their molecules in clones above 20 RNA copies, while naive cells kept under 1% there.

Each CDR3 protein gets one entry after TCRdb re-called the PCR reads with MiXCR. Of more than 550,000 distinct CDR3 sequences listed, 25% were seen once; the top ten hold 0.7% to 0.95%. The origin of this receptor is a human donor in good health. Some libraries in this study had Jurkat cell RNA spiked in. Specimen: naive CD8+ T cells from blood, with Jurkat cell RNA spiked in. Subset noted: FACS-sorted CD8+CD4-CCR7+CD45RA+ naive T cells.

CDR3 sequence: CASSQVQGDGGYGYTF. The CDR3 DNA reads TGCGCCAGCAGCCAAGTACAGGGGGACGGGGGCTATGGCTACACCTTC. The chain recombines TRBV4-1 with TRBJ1-2; TRBD1 matches at 8 bases. This CDR3 comprises 16 residues. The germline CDR1 and CDR2 sequences are MGHRA and YSYEKL. With 1 base clipped from V and 4 bases from J, the junction kept 8 bases outside the gene matches.